These 2 T cell receptor beta chains were sequenced from one sample in a study of blood T cell repertoires in COVID-19. Clones were sequenced by immunoSEQ multiplex PCR, and TCRdb holds only the in-frame ones, with some missing. Of about 170,000 clones listed, around nine tenths are singletons. The sample consisted of peripheral blood. The receptors stem from a man aged 70 or older with acute or convalescent COVID-19.

The V gene is TRBV5-4, the J gene TRBJ1-2, with D tentatively TRBD1 (5 bases). This CDR3 has 15 amino acids. Trimming took off 3 bases at V and 8 bases at J, with 20 bases between the two ends. The germline CDR1 and CDR2 sequences are SGHNT and YYREEE (reference sequence). For the CDR3, the DNA is TGTGCCAGCAGCTCTGGAGGGACTCCCGCTGGGGGCTACACCTTC. Its protein is CASSSGGTPAGGYTF.

This chain links TRBV7-3 with TRBJ1-1; D is perhaps TRBD1 (5 bases). In germline, CDR1 is SGHTA, CDR2 FQGTGA. The CDR3 extends over 13 amino acids. The ends were cut back, 4 bases at V and 4 bases at J, with 10 bases in the middle. As DNA, the CDR3 is TGTGCCAGCAGCTCATCGGGGGGCACTGAAGCTTTCTTT. Its translation: CASSSSGGTEAFF.